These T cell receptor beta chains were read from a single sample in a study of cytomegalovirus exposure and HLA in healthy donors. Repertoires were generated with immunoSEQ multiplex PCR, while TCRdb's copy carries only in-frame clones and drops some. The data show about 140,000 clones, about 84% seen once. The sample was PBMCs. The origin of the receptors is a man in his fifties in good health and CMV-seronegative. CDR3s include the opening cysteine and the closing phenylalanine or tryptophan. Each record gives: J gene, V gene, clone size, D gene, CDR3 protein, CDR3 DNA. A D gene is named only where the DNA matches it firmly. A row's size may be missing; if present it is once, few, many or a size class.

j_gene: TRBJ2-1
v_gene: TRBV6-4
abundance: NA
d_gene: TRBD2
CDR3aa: CASRGLAGEGEQFF
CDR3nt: TGTGCCAGCAGGGGACTAGCGGGAGAGGGTGAGCAGTTCTTC

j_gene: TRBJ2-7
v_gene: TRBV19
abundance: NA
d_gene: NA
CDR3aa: CASSIPPGEQYF
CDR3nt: TGTGCCAGTAGTATCCCCCCCGGCGAGCAGTACTTC

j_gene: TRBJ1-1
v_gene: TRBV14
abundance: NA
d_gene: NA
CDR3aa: CASSQNGNTEAFF
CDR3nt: TGTGCCAGCAGCCAAAACGGGAACACTGAAGCTTTCTTT

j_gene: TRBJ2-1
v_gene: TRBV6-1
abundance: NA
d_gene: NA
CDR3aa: CASSEVREQFF
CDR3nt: TGTGCCAGCAGTGAAGTACGGGAGCAGTTCTTC

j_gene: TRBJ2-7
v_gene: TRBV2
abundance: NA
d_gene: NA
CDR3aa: CASGLQVNEQYF
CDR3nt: TGTGCCAGCGGCCTCCAGGTCAACGAGCAGTACTTC

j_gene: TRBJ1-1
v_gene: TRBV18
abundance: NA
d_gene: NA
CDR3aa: CASSPRRSEAFF
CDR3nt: TGTGCCAGCTCACCACGGCGGAGTGAAGCTTTCTTT

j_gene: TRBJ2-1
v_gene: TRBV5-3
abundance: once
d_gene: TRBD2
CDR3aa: CARSSGRERLEDEQFF
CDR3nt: TGTGCCAGAAGCTCAGGGAGGGAGCGGCTCGAGGATGAGCAGTTCTTC

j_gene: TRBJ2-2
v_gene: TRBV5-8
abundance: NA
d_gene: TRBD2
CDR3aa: CASSSTSGGSPNTGELFF
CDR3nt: TGTGCCAGCAGCTCGACTAGCGGGGGGTCCCCCAACACCGGGGAGCTGTTTTTT

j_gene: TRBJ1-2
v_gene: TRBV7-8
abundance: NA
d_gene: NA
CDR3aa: CASSLDLGRVNYGYTF
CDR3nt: TGTGCCAGCAGCTTAGATTTGGGCAGGGTGAACTATGGCTACACCTTC

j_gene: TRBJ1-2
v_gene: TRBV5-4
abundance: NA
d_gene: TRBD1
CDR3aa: CASSLDEGAGGYTF
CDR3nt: TGTGCCAGCAGCTTGGATGAGGGGGCGGGTGGCTACACCTTC

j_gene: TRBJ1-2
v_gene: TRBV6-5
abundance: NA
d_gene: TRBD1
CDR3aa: CASRAGQGGYTF
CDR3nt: TGTGCCAGCAGGGCCGGACAGGGTGGCTACACCTTC

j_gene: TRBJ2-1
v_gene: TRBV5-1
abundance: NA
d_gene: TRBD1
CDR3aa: CASSLEGGAHNEQFF
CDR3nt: TGCGCCAGCAGCTTGGAAGGGGGCGCGCACAATGAGCAGTTCTTC

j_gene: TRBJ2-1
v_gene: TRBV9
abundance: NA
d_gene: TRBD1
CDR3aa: CASSYGTGIYNEQFF
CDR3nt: TGTGCCAGCAGCTACGGGACAGGGATTTACAATGAGCAGTTCTTC

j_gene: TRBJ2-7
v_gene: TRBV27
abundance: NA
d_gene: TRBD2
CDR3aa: CASSPLAGSYEQYF
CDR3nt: TGTGCCAGCAGTCCTCTAGCGGGATCCTACGAGCAGTACTTC

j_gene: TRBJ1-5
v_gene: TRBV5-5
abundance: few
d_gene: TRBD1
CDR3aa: CASSLLEDRASQPQHF
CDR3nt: TGTGCCAGCAGCTTGTTAGAGGACAGGGCTAGTCAGCCCCAGCATTTT

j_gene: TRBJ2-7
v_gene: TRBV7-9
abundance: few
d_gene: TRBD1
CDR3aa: CASSPGQRAYEQYF
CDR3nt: TGTGCCAGCAGCCCGGGACAGCGAGCCTACGAGCAGTACTTC

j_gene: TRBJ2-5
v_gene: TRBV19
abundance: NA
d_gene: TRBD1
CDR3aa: CASSGQGGYQETQYF
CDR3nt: TGTGCCAGTAGCGGACAGGGGGGTTACCAAGAGACCCAGTACTTC

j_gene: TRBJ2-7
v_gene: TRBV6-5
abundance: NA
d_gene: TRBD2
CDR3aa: CASSLPGLAYEQYF
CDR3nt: TGTGCCAGCAGTCTTCCGGGACTAGCTTACGAGCAGTACTTC

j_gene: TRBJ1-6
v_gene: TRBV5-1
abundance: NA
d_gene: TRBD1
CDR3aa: CASSLGTGGSLSSYNSPLHF
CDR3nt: TGCGCCAGCAGCTTGGGGACAGGGGGCTCGTTAAGCTCCTATAATTCACCCCTCCACTTT

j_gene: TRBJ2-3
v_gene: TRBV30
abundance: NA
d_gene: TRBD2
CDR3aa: CAWSDQRDSDTQYF
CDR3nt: TGTGCCTGGAGTGACCAGCGGGATTCAGATACGCAGTATTTT

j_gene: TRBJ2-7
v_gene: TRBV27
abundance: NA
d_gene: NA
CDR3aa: CASSLRVWEGTSYEQYF
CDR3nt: TGTGCCAGCAGTTTAAGGGTCTGGGAAGGGACAAGCTACGAGCAGTACTTC

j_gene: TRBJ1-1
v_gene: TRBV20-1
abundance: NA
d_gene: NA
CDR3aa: CSAAPGTEAFF
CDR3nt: TGCAGTGCCGCCCCAGGTACTGAAGCTTTCTTT

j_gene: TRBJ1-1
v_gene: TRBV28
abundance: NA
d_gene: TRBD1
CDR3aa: CASSSPGQGAEAFF
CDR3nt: TGTGCCAGCAGTTCCCCGGGACAGGGGGCTGAGGCTTTCTTT

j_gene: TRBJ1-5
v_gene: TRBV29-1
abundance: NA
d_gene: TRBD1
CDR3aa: CSAGQGEQPQHF
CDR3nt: TGCAGCGCCGGACAGGGGGAGCAGCCCCAGCATTTT

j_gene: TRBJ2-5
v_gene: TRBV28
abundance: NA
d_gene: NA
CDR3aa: CASSLEAGVYETQYF
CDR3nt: TGTGCCAGCAGTTTAGAGGCAGGGGTTTACGAGACCCAGTACTTC

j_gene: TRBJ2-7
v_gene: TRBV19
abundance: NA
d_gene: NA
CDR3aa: CASSIREGSTYEQYF
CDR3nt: TGTGCCAGTAGTATTCGAGAGGGCTCCACCTACGAGCAGTACTTC

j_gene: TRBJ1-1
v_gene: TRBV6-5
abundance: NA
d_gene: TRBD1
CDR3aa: CASSTFTGVAEAFF
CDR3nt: TGTGCCAGCAGCACGTTTACAGGGGTCGCTGAAGCTTTCTTT

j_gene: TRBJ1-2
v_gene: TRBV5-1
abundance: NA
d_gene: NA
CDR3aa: CASSPGGQGVRGYTF
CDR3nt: TGCGCCAGCAGCCCGGGGGGCCAGGGAGTGCGTGGCTACACCTTC

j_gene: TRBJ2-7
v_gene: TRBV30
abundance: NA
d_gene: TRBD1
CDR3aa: CAWSVPGGYEQYF
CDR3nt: TGTGCCTGGAGTGTACCAGGGGGCTACGAGCAGTACTTC

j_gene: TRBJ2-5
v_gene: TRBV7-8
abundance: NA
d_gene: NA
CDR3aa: CASSLGLGGGETQYF
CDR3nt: TGTGCCAGCAGCTTAGGCCTAGGGGGGGGAGAGACCCAGTACTTC

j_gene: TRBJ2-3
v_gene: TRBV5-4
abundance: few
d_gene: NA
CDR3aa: CASRRGGQATDTQYF
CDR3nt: TGTGCCAGCCGTCGGGGTGGTCAGGCCACAGATACGCAGTATTTT

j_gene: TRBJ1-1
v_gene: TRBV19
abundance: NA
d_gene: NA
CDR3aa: CASLGAGRQLNTEAFF
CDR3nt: TGTGCCAGTCTCGGGGCAGGGAGGCAGTTGAACACTGAAGCTTTCTTT